The clone carrying this T cell receptor beta chain was detected a few times. Its antigen remains unidentified. Library preparation for TCR beta used quantitative 5'-RACE with molecular barcodes. TCRdb reprocessed the 5' RACE reads with MiXCR, giving one entry per CDR3 protein. This sample has under 550,000 distinct CDR3 sequences, with 20% to 30% found just once. Germline CDR1 SGHRS, CDR2 YFSETQ. The ends lost 1 base at V and 7 bases at J; junction bases unmatched: 5. CDR3 length: 14 residues. This sample is drawn from a study of CD8 T cells in ankylosing spondylitis. Findings and caveats of the study: Matched synovial fluid from ankylosing spondylitis patients was reported to be enriched for disease-linked clones. A TCR beta motif made of several highly homologous variants seemed typical of ankylosing spondylitis blood. In the blood and synovial fluid of reactive arthritis, some motif variants had been previously reported.

This rearrangement joins TRBV5-1 to TRBJ2-1; 7 nucleotides agree with TRBD2. Source material: blood, either unsorted or a sorted T cell fraction (not recorded which). The sequence was obtained from a male donor with ankylosing spondylitis. Here the CDR3 reads CASSLTGGVNEQFF. In nucleotides, the CDR3 is TGCGCCAGCAGCTTGACGGGAGGTGTAAATGAGCAGTTCTTC.